These T cell receptor beta chains were read from a single sample in a study of T cells in Graves' hyperthyroidism and ophthalmopathy. TCRdb redid the calling of the multiplex PCR reads with MiXCR, one entry per CDR3 protein. The sample carries more than 350,000 distinct CDR3 sequences, around 13% recorded once. The source material was blood. These receptors all stem from a woman in her 30s with Graves' ophthalmopathy. The CDR3 runs from the conserved cysteine through the conserved F or W. The D gene is left open where the match is weak. Clone size appears in some rows only: once, few, many, or a class for an expanded clone.

many TRBJ2-3 TRBV7-2 TRBD2 CASSLGTRADTQYF TGTGCCAGCAGCTTAGGGACTAGAGCAGATACGCAGTATTTT
few TRBJ1-5 TRBV20-1 TRBD1 CSARGGPGTGGQPQHF TGCAGTGCTAGAGGAGGGCCCGGGACAGGGGGGCAGCCCCAGCATTTT
NA TRBJ1-5 TRBV7-9 NA CASSSGGADNQPQHF TGTGCCAGCAGTTCGGGGGGGGCAGACAATCAGCCCCAGCATTTT
many TRBJ1-5 TRBV30 NA CAWIHTRAEVNLYSNQPQHF TGTGCCTGGATCCATACTCGGGCAGAGGTGAACCTCTATAGCAATCAGCCCCAGCATTTT
many TRBJ2-1 TRBV2 TRBD2 CASSVPSGGDYNEQFF TGTGCCAGCAGTGTTCCTAGCGGGGGGGATTACAATGAGCAGTTCTTC
many TRBJ1-4 TRBV18 NA CASSPYQEAELFF TGTGCCAGCTCACCCTATCAAGAGGCTGAACTGTTTTTT
many TRBJ2-5 TRBV6-1 NA CASSLQGGQETQYF TGTGCCAGCAGTTTACAGGGAGGGCAAGAGACCCAGTACTTC
many TRBJ1-6 TRBV9 NA CASSVGTETYNSPLHF TGTGCCAGCAGCGTAGGGACCGAGACTTATAATTCACCCCTCCACTTT
NA TRBJ1-3 TRBV27 NA CASSLRGDGSSGNTIYF TGTGCCAGCAGTTTAAGGGGGGACGGCAGCTCTGGAAACACCATATATTTT
many TRBJ2-1 TRBV7-3 TRBD2 CASSTSGGASEQFF TGTGCCAGCAGTACTAGCGGGGGGGCTTCGGAGCAGTTCTTC
few TRBJ2-1 TRBV5-1 NA CASSLALSAEYNEQFF TGCGCCAGCAGCCTAGCCCTTAGCGCTGAATACAATGAGCAGTTCTTC
few TRBJ1-2 TRBV5-1 TRBD1 CASSPRTGGMWGYTF TGCGCCAGCAGCCCAAGGACAGGGGGGATGTGGGGCTACACCTTC
many TRBJ2-3 TRBV7-3 NA CASSLTGLGNTQYF TGTGCCAGCAGCTTAACAGGGTTAGGAAATACGCAGTATTTT
many TRBJ2-6 TRBV2 TRBD1 CASSASSGTGSSGANVLTF TGTGCCAGCAGTGCCTCCTCCGGGACAGGCAGCTCTGGGGCCAACGTCCTGACTTTC
NA TRBJ1-5 TRBV9 NA CASSGGGVFQPQHF TGTGCCAGCAGCGGGGGGGGGGTCTTTCAGCCCCAGCATTTT
few TRBJ2-5 TRBV7-3 TRBD2 CASSPRGGAGGQETQYF TGTGCCAGCAGCCCTCGTGGGGGAGCGGGGGGTCAAGAGACCCAGTACTTC
many TRBJ2-1 TRBV12-3/TRBV12-4 NA CASSLSAGADEQFF TGTGCCAGCAGTCTCTCTGCGGGGGCCGATGAGCAGTTCTTC
many TRBJ2-1 TRBV7-3 NA CASKGQSKGNEQFF TGTGCCAGCAAAGGACAGTCAAAAGGGAATGAGCAGTTCTTC
many TRBJ2-1 TRBV20-1 TRBD2 CSARAGLAGINEQFF TGCAGTGCTAGAGCCGGGCTAGCGGGGATCAATGAGCAGTTCTTC
many TRBJ2-3 TRBV11-2 NA CASSLGRWDTQYF TGTGCCAGCAGCTTAGGTCGGTGGGATACGCAGTATTTT
many TRBJ1-5 TRBV6-1 NA CASSYDPNQPQHF TGTGCCAGCAGTTACGACCCTAATCAGCCCCAGCATTTT
few TRBJ1-6 TRBV15 NA CATSREWGGGSPLHF TGTGCCACCAGCAGAGAGTGGGGGGGCGGTTCACCCCTCCACTTT